One sample yielded the 16 T cell receptor beta chains listed below, sequenced in a study of blood T cells in healthy people across ages (dated by TCRdb to between 2014 and 2017). Receptors were amplified or captured by 5' RACE. The run used an Illumina HiSeq 2500. A second roughly 6 to 12 cycle PCR used a sample-barcoded 5' primer and a J-beta primer mix. TCRdb reran the public reads through fastp at Q25 and MiXCR, keeping productive beta chains. Records with the same CDR3 protein are collapsed into one entry carrying the most frequent genes and DNA. The sample data list 450,000 to 700,000 distinct CDR3 sequences, and approximately 30% of these were observed just once. The ten largest clonotypes hold approximately 17% of the sample. The sequencing sample was made of blood. The receptors were gathered from a woman aged 70-85 years in good health.

This clonotype was detected a few times. One end of the junction fails to match germline, which may point to a read error. J is TRBJ2-3 and V is TRBV29-1; tentatively, D is TRBD2 (5 bases). The CDR3 contains 13 residues. Per the germline V gene, CDR1 is SQVTM and CDR2 is ANQGSEA. DNA for the CDR3: TGTAGCGCCCGGGGTGGTGTCACAGATACGCAGTATTTT. Its protein is CSARGGVTDTQYF.

The chain joins TRBV5-1 to TRBJ2-2, with TRBD1 as a possible D gene (5 bases). V was clipped by 0 bases and J by 0 bases, with 12 bases between them. Germline loops: CDR1 SGHRS, CDR2 YFSETQ. CDR3 length equals 17 residues. This CDR3 is CASSLEAHRSNTGELFF. CDR3 DNA: TGCGCCAGCAGCTTGGAAGCCCACAGGTCGAACACCGGGGAGCTGTTTTTT. The variable domain in full, completed from reference TRBV5-1 and TRBJ2-2, reads KAGVTQTPRYLIKTRGQQVTLSCSPISGHRSVSWYQQTPGQGLQFLFEYFSETQRNKGNFPGRFSGRQFSNSRSEMNVSTLELGDSALYLCASSLEAHRSNTGELFFGEGSRLTVL.

This clonotype was picked up a small number of times. V usage is TRBV13 and J usage is TRBJ2-6; D is undetermined. Trimming shortened V by 2 bases and J by 1 base, and 6 bases separated the two germline ends. CDR1 PRHDT and CDR2 FYEKMQ come from the germline V gene (reference sequence). The CDR3 is made up of 15 amino acids. The CDR3 DNA is TGTGCCAGCAGCTTACGCTATTCTGGGGCCAACGTCCTGACTTTC. Its protein is CASSLRYSGANVLTF.

This clonotype appeared many times. The chain couples TRBV30 to TRBJ2-1, with TRBD1 matching over 9 bases. Trimming took 4 bases from V and 9 from J; bases not matched to a gene: 16. The CDR3 covers 16 residues. Germline CDR1 reads GTSNPN; CDR2 reads SVGIG (reference sequence). The chain's CDR3 is CAWNQARTGEYGEQFF. The CDR3 DNA reads TGTGCCTGGAACCAGGCAAGGACAGGGGAATATGGTGAGCAGTTCTTC.

To note about this clonotype: The junction and the germline gene differ at one end; a read error may be behind it. The J gene is TRBJ2-5, the V gene TRBV6-1; D gene unclear. Per the germline V gene, CDR1 is MNHNS and CDR2 is SASEGT. This CDR3 region has 15 residues. The CDR3 DNA sequence: TGCGCCAGCAGTGAAAGTGGAGTGTTCCAAGAGACCCAGTACTTC. Translating gives CASSESGVFQETQYF.

This chain joins TRBV4-2 and TRBJ2-2; 8 bases align to TRBD1. The CDR3 spans 16 residues. J gave up 5 bases and V 0 bases, and 5 bases lay outside the gene matches. CDR1 LGHNA and CDR2 YNFKEQ come from the germline V gene. CDR3 nucleotide sequence: TGTGCCAGCAGCCAAGAGGCACAGGGGGAAACCGGGGAGCTGTTTTTT. Its protein product is CASSQEAQGETGELFF.

The table lists this clonotype with a few counts. The chain links TRBV20-1 to TRBJ1-2; D uncertain. The V end was cut by 6 bases, the J end by 8 bases, with 13 bases between. Looked up from germline, CDR1 is DFQATT and CDR2 is SNEGSKA (reference sequence). CDR3 length: 11 residues. CDR3 sequence: CSAPRPGGYTF. Written as DNA, the CDR3 is TGCAGTGCCCCCCGACCTGGGGGCTACACCTTC.

This clonotype appeared a few times. V usage is TRBV10-3 and J usage is TRBJ2-2; possible D gene TRBD1, 5 bases. V lost 8 bases to trimming and J lost 1 base, with 20 bases between them. The length of the CDR3 is 17 residues. Per germline, CDR1 ENHRY and CDR2 SYGVKD. The CDR3, as DNA: TGTGCCATCTCCCAAGGGGAAAGATTCAAGAACACCGGGGAGCTGTTTTTT. This codes for CAISQGERFKNTGELFF.

Only a few counts were recorded for this clonotype. The V gene is TRBV20-1, the J gene TRBJ2-5; a weak D match, TRBD2 (6 bases). CDR1 and CDR2 (germline): DFQATT, SNEGSKA (reference sequence). The ends were cut back, 7 bases at V and 5 bases at J, with 17 bases in the middle. The CDR3 is 13 residues long. The CDR3, as DNA: TGCAGTGTTCCAGCGGGCACGATGGAGACCCAGTACTTC. Translating gives CSVPAGTMETQYF.

The sample holds a few counts of this clonotype. CDR3 sequence reads: CASSPWQQATNEKLFF. DNA for the CDR3: TGTGCCAGCAGCCCCTGGCAACAGGCAACTAATGAAAAACTGTTTTTT. This sequence joins TRBV7-9 and TRBJ1-4; D possibly corresponds to TRBD1 (5 bases). The CDR3 has 16 residues. Trimming cost V 5 bases and J 0 bases, with 13 bases left between them. CDR1 is SEHNR, CDR2 FQNEAQ, per germline (reference sequence).

The chain employs TRBV7-3 and TRBJ2-3; D possibly corresponds to TRBD2 (5 bases). The CDR3 sequence is 17 residues long. Trimming took off 1 base at V and 0 bases at J, with 14 bases between the two ends. The germline V gene has CDR1 SGHTA and CDR2 FQGTGA. CDR3 sequence: CASSLNRRGISTDTQYF. Written as DNA, the CDR3 is TGTGCCAGCAGCTTAAATCGCCGGGGTATTAGCACAGATACGCAGTATTTT.

This chain links TRBV5-1 with TRBJ2-3; TRBD2 matches at 7 bases. The CDR3 consists of 16 residues. CDR1 and CDR2 from the germline V gene are SGHRS and YFSETQ. V lost 5 bases, J lost 5 bases, and 14 bases stayed unmatched. CDR3 coding DNA: TGCGCCAGCAGTCCCAATTTGAGCGGGGCCTTAGATACGCAGTATTTT. This encodes CASSPNLSGALDTQYF.

The chain is built from TRBV6-5 and TRBJ2-7; no clear D gene. The V end was cut by 6 bases, the J end by 2 bases, with 14 bases between. The CDR3 sequence is 14 residues long. Germline CDR1 reads MNHEY; CDR2 reads SVGAGI. The CDR3 here is CASRVDTLTYEQYF. Written as DNA, the CDR3 is TGTGCCAGCAGGGTAGACACGCTGACCTACGAGCAGTACTTC.

This clonotype was detected only a few times. Compared with germline, one end of the junction differs, possibly owing to a read error. The rearrangement joins TRBV12-3 or TRBV12-4 to TRBJ1-2; D uncertain. This CDR3 contains 12 residues. The CDR3, as DNA: TGTGCCAGCCTCAGAGAATTCTATGGCCACACCTTC. Translation gives CASLREFYGHTF.

The V call is TRBV19, the J call TRBJ1-1; D is unclear. Per germline, CDR1 LNHDA and CDR2 SQIVND (reference sequence). V lost 2 bases and J lost 0, with 4 bases in between. This CDR3 region has 13 residues. This CDR3 reads CASSIRLNTEAFF. CDR3 nucleotide sequence: TGTGCCAGTAGTATAAGATTGAACACTGAAGCTTTCTTT.

This clonotype was counted ten times or more. The rearrangement uses TRBV29-1 and TRBJ2-5, with TRBD1 identical over 10 bases. The V segment lost 2 bases and the J segment 4 bases; nucleotides outside the gene matches: 4. The CDR3 contains 14 residues. In germline, CDR1 is SQVTM, CDR2 ANQGSEA. CDR3 coding DNA: TGCAGCGTTGAATCCAGGACAGGGGGAGAGACCCAGTACTTC. Its translation: CSVESRTGGETQYF.